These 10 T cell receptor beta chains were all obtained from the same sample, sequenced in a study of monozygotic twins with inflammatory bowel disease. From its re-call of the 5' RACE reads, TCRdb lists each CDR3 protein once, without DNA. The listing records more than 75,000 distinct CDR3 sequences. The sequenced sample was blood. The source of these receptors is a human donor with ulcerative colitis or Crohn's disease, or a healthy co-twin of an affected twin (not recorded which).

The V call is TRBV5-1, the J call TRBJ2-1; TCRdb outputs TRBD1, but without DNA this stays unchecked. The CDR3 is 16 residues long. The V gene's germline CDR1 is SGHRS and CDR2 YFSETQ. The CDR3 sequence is CASSLVGAGVVPGQFF.

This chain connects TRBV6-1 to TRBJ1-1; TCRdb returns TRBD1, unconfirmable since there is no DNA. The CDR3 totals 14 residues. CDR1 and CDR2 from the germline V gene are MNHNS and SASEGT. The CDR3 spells CASSERIGATEAFF.

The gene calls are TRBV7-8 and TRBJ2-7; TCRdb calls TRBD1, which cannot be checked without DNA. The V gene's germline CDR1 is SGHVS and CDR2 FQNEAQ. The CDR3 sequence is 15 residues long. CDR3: CASSVTGTGAYEQYF.

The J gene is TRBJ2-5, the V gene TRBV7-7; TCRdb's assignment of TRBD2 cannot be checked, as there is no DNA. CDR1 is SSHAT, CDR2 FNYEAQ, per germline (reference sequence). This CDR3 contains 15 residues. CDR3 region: CASSPTPGLAETQYF.

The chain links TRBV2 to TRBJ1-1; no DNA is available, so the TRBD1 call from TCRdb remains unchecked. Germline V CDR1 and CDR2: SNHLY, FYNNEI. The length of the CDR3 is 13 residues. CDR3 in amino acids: CASSGQGNTEAFF.

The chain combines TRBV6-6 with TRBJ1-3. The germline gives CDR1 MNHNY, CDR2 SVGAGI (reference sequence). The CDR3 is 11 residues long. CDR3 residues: CASSYEGPIYF.

CDR3: CASSLAILQGNEQFF. This chain connects TRBV7-8 to TRBJ2-1; the D call of TRBD1 rests on TCRdb alone, since no DNA is present to check it. The CDR3 has 15 amino acids. The germline V gene encodes CDR1 SGHVS and CDR2 FQNEAQ.

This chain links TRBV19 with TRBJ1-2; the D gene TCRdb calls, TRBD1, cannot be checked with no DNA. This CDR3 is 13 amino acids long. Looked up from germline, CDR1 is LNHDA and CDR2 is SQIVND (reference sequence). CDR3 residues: CASHEQGLGGYTF.

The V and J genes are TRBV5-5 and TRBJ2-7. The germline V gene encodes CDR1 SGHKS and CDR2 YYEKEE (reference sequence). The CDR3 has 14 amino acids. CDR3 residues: CASSLFVSSYEQYF.

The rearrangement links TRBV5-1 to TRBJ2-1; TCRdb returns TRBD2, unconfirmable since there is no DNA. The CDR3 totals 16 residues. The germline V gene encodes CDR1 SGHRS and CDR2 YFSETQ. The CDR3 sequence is CASSLAGRLAGDQQFF. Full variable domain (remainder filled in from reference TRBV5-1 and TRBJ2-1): KAGVTQTPRYLIKTRGQQVTLSCSPISGHRSVSWYQQTPGQGLQFLFEYFSETQRNKGNFPGRFSGRQFSNSRSEMNVSTLELGDSALYLCASSLAGRLAGDQQFFGPGTRLTVL.